Listed below are T cell receptor beta chains from one sample, sequenced in a study of shared clonotypes between healthy human individuals. Some clones are missing from TCRdb's copy, which holds only in-frame ones; the method was immunoSEQ multiplex PCR. The data show hundreds of thousands of clones, with approximately 97% seen just once and about 0.06% held by the top ten. The sequencing sample was made of naive CD4+ T cells sorted from blood. These receptor sequences come from a woman younger than 45 in good health. CDR3s include the opening cysteine and the closing phenylalanine or tryptophan. D genes are given only for firm matches. Expanded clones are given a class, and other clones once, few, many or no size at all.

j_call v_call d_call clone_size cdr3_aa cdr3_nt
TRBJ1-4 TRBV14 - - CASSPTSNEKLFF TGTGCCAGCAGCCCGACATCTAATGAAAAACTGTTTTTT
TRBJ2-7 TRBV5-4 - - CASSRGDRSYEQYF TGTGCCAGCAGCCGCGGGGACAGATCCTACGAGCAGTACTTC
TRBJ2-2 TRBV28 - - CATENPNTGELFF TGTGCCACCGAGAACCCAAACACCGGGGAGCTGTTTTTT
TRBJ1-5 TRBV28 - - CASSFGQFQHF TGTGCCAGCAGTTTCGGGCAGTTCCAGCATTTT
TRBJ1-2 TRBV14 - once CASSQGLFPGVGGYTF TGTGCCAGCAGCCAGGGACTTTTCCCCGGGGTTGGTGGCTACACCTTC
TRBJ2-7 TRBV9 - - CASTPRDKAYEQYF TGTGCCAGCACCCCACGCGACAAGGCCTACGAGCAGTACTTC
TRBJ2-7 TRBV19 - - CASSTPPRSGGKTYEQYF TGTGCCAGTAGTACCCCGCCTCGTTCAGGGGGGAAGACATACGAGCAGTACTTC
TRBJ2-3 TRBV2 - - CASTVMGLQEDTQYF TGTGCCAGCACTGTTATGGGACTCCAAGAGGATACGCAGTATTTT
TRBJ1-5 TRBV28 - - CASTQATNQPQHF TGTGCCAGCACGCAGGCCACCAATCAGCCCCAGCATTTT
TRBJ2-1 TRBV5-1 - - CASSLVVTGGAHEQFF TGCGCCAGCAGCTTGGTAGTCACAGGCGGGGCTCATGAGCAGTTCTTC
TRBJ1-6 TRBV30 - - CAWSVRQAAGNSPLHF TGTGCCTGGAGCGTACGACAGGCTGCGGGGAATTCACCCCTCCACTTT
TRBJ2-7 TRBV5-1 - few CASSSDSGYEQYF TGCGCCAGCAGCTCCGACTCGGGCTACGAGCAGTACTTC
TRBJ2-7 TRBV11-3 TRBD2 - CASSSGLVGQQYF TGTGCCAGCAGCTCGGGACTAGTTGGACAGCAGTACTTC
TRBJ2-2 TRBV6-1 - - CASSTSNTGELFF TGTGCCAGCAGTACCTCGAACACCGGGGAGCTGTTTTTT
TRBJ2-7 TRBV5-4 - - CASSLDPSRSSYEQYF TGTGCCAGCAGCTTGGACCCCTCCAGGAGCTCCTACGAGCAGTACTTC
TRBJ1-1 TRBV6-1 - - CASSELLVGGGTEAFF TGTGCCAGCAGTGAACTCTTGGTAGGGGGAGGCACTGAAGCTTTCTTT
TRBJ2-3 TRBV28 TRBD2 - CASSLGWKAGKSRTDTQYF TGTGCCAGCAGTTTGGGGTGGAAAGCGGGAAAATCGCGCACAGATACGCAGTATTTT
TRBJ2-7 TRBV5-6 TRBD1 - CASSLGDRGGYEQYF TGTGCCAGCAGCTTGGGGGACAGGGGCGGTTACGAGCAGTACTTC
TRBJ2-4 TRBV21-1 - once CAVGPGQGAIAKNIQYF TGTGCCGTTGGGCCGGGACAGGGGGCAATAGCCAAAAACATTCAGTACTTC
TRBJ1-2 TRBV2 - - CASQKNYGYTF TGTGCCAGCCAGAAGAACTATGGCTACACCTTC
TRBJ2-5 TRBV19 TRBD1 - CASSAGGGETQYF TGTGCCAGTAGTGCAGGGGGCGGCGAGACCCAGTACTTC
TRBJ1-5 TRBV19 - - CASSAGLSNQPQHF TGTGCCAGTAGTGCAGGGCTTAGCAATCAGCCCCAGCATTTT
TRBJ2-7 TRBV6-5 - - CASSYSEQGGMEQYF TGTGCCAGCAGTTACTCTGAACAGGGTGGGATGGAGCAGTACTTC
TRBJ2-2 TRBV7-9 TRBD2 - CASSFYPRTSRRGTGELFF TGTGCCAGCAGCTTCTATCCCAGGACTAGCCGACGGGGGACCGGGGAGCTGTTTTTT
TRBJ1-1 TRBV29-1 - once CSVADTEAFF TGCAGCGTTGCAGACACTGAAGCTTTCTTT
TRBJ2-7 TRBV14 TRBD2 - CASSQPRAGGGYEQYF TGTGCCAGCAGCCAACCCAGAGCGGGAGGCGGTTACGAGCAGTACTTC
TRBJ1-2 TRBV18 - - CASSPDGIPSGYTF TGTGCCAGCTCACCGGACGGGATTCCGTCGGGCTACACCTTC
TRBJ1-1 TRBV5-6 TRBD1 - CASSLQGAWAFF TGTGCCAGCAGCTTACAGGGGGCGTGGGCTTTCTTT
TRBJ1-2 TRBV5-8 - - CASSLALGGDYGYTF TGTGCCAGCAGCTTGGCCTTGGGGGGCGACTATGGCTACACCTTC
TRBJ2-1 TRBV21-1 - - CASSRHLLHHSDNEQFF TGTGCCAGCAGTAGGCATCTGCTACACCATTCCGACAATGAGCAGTTCTTC
TRBJ1-5 TRBV7-8 - once CASSLAGTAFDQPQHF TGTGCCAGCAGCTTAGCTGGGACCGCGTTTGATCAGCCCCAGCATTTT
TRBJ2-5 TRBV5-1 TRBD1 - CASSRDSQETQYF TGCGCCAGCAGCAGGGACAGCCAAGAGACCCAGTACTTC
TRBJ1-2 TRBV6-1 - - CASSDISYGYTF TGTGCCAGCAGTGACATCAGCTATGGCTACACCTTC
TRBJ1-2 TRBV2 TRBD1 - CASRDRVYGYTF TGTGCCAGCAGGGACAGGGTCTATGGCTACACCTTC